These T cell receptor beta chains were read from a single sample in a study of blood T cell repertoires in COVID-19. Sequencing was performed with immunoSEQ multiplex PCR; in TCRdb, only in-frame clones are kept and a portion is missing. The profile shows 80,000 to 95,000 clones, approximately 81% of them singletons. The sample comprised peripheral blood. Source of these receptors: an older man with acute or convalescent COVID-19. Both conserved end residues are part of each CDR3. Each record gives: D gene, V gene, J gene, clone size, CDR3 protein, CDR3 DNA. The D gene is left open where the match is weak. Size is stated for part of the rows, as once, few or many counts, or as a class when the clone is expanded.

>-|TRBV7-2|TRBJ1-5|-
CASRPDRGNQPQHF
TGTGCCAGCAGACCGGACAGAGGCAATCAGCCCCAGCATTTT
>TRBD2|TRBV5-1|TRBJ2-1|-
CASSLGGGRIPHEQFF
TGCGCCAGCAGCTTGGGAGGCGGGAGGATCCCGCATGAGCAGTTCTTC
>-|TRBV10-2|TRBJ2-7|-
CASSESQDEQYF
TGCGCCAGCAGTGAGTCTCAGGACGAGCAGTACTTC
>-|TRBV5-1|TRBJ2-2|-
CASSPDTSNTGELFF
TGCGCCAGCAGCCCCGACACCTCGAACACCGGGGAGCTGTTTTTT
>TRBD1|TRBV9|TRBJ2-5|-
CASSAHGTAEFQETQYF
TGTGCCAGCAGCGCGCACGGGACAGCTGAGTTCCAAGAGACCCAGTACTTC
>-|TRBV30|TRBJ2-2|once
CAWQEGNTGELFF
TGTGCCTGGCAGGAGGGGAACACCGGGGAGCTGTTTTTT
>TRBD2|TRBV18|TRBJ2-2|-
CASSERGANTGELFF
TGTGCCAGCTCAGAGCGGGGGGCGAACACCGGGGAGCTGTTTTTT
>-|TRBV19|TRBJ2-1|-
CASHQGGTASYNEQFF
TGTGCCAGTCACCAGGGTGGGACTGCCTCCTACAATGAGCAGTTCTTC
>-|TRBV6-1|TRBJ2-5|once
CASSEVAGLSETQYF
TGTGCCAGCAGTGAAGTTGCAGGGTTATCAGAGACCCAGTACTTC
>TRBD1|TRBV6-6|TRBJ2-2|-
CASSRRSDRVVIGELFF
TGTGCCAGCAGTCGCCGCTCCGACAGGGTAGTCATCGGGGAGCTGTTTTTT
>TRBD2|TRBV3-1/TRBV3-2|TRBJ2-5|-
CASSHTSGRARETQYF
TGTGCCAGCAGCCACACTAGCGGGAGGGCCCGGGAGACCCAGTACTTC
>-|TRBV18|TRBJ1-5|-
CASSPDSGNQPQHF
TGTGCCAGCTCACCGGACAGTGGCAATCAGCCCCAGCATTTT
>TRBD2|TRBV9|TRBJ2-5|-
CASSVGASGSWGQETQYF
TGTGCCAGCAGCGTAGGGGCTAGCGGGAGTTGGGGACAAGAGACCCAGTACTTC
>TRBD1|TRBV15|TRBJ2-7|once
CATSSGGTGIGEQYF
TGTGCCACCAGCAGTGGCGGGACAGGGATTGGCGAGCAGTACTTC
>-|TRBV10-3|TRBJ1-4|-
CAISAGRTANEKLFF
TGTGCCATCAGTGCGGGACGGACAGCGAATGAAAAACTGTTTTTT
>-|TRBV6-6|TRBJ1-5|-
CASSDRGGNQPQHF
TGTGCCAGCAGCGACCGGGGTGGCAATCAGCCCCAGCATTTT
>TRBD1|TRBV6-5|TRBJ2-7|-
CASNQIGQGGYEQYF
TGTGCCAGCAACCAAATCGGACAGGGTGGCTACGAGCAGTACTTC
>-|TRBV6-1|TRBJ2-2|-
CASSESLGGANTGELFF
TGTGCCAGCAGTGAATCTTTAGGGGGTGCGAACACCGGGGAGCTGTTTTTT
>-|TRBV19|TRBJ2-5|-
CASSMKTWETQYF
TGTGCCAGTAGTATGAAGACTTGGGAGACCCAGTACTTC
>-|TRBV6-5|TRBJ2-1|-
CASSLAGPAGNEQFF
TGTGCCAGCAGCCTTGCCGGCCCGGCGGGGAATGAGCAGTTCTTC
>-|TRBV5-1|TRBJ2-2|-
CASSSRVADTGELFF
TGCGCCAGCAGCTCGAGGGTCGCGGACACCGGGGAGCTGTTTTTT
>-|TRBV10-3|TRBJ1-1|-
CATAQGPGNTEAFF
TGTGCCACAGCACAGGGACCGGGGAACACTGAAGCTTTCTTT
>-|TRBV28|TRBJ2-7|-
CASSEGGSYEQYF
TGTGCCAGCAGCGAGGGGGGGTCCTACGAGCAGTACTTC
>-|TRBV21-1|TRBJ2-7|-
CAILDRGGEEQYF
TGTGCCATCCTGGACAGGGGAGGTGAAGAGCAGTACTTC
>-|TRBV5-5|TRBJ1-5|-
CASSLAGGAYSQPQHF
TGTGCCAGCAGCTTGGCGGGGGGGGCCTATAGTCAGCCCCAGCATTTT
>-|TRBV9|TRBJ1-1|-
CASSADMISLELF
TGTGCCAGCAGCGCGGACATGATCTCACTGGAACTCTTT
>TRBD2|TRBV19|TRBJ2-3|-
CAGPPGTSGRARCDTQYF
TGTGCCGGTCCCCCCGGGACTAGCGGGAGGGCCCGTTGTGATACGCAGTATTTT
>-|TRBV24-1|TRBJ2-3|-
CATSDLRPEADTQYF
TGTGCCACCAGTGATTTACGACCGGAGGCAGATACGCAGTATTTT
>TRBD2|TRBV30|TRBJ2-1|-
CAWSGSGVSYNEQFF
TGTGCCTGGAGTGGTAGCGGGGTCTCCTACAATGAGCAGTTCTTC
>-|TRBV6-5|TRBJ1-2|-
CASRTHQGRIGYTF
TGTGCCAGCAGGACTCATCAGGGTAGGATTGGCTACACCTTC
>-|TRBV18|TRBJ2-7|-
CASSPQQNYEQYF
TGTGCCAGCTCACCACAACAAAACTACGAGCAGTACTTC
>TRBD2|TRBV3-1/TRBV3-2|TRBJ2-5|-
CASSRMGLGQETQYF
TGTGCCAGCAGCCGTATGGGACTAGGGCAAGAGACCCAGTACTTC
>TRBD2|TRBV28|TRBJ2-2|-
CALGTGGLAGGQAGELFF
TGTGCCCTCGGGACAGGGGGACTAGCGGGAGGGCAGGCCGGGGAGCTGTTTTTT
>-|TRBV11-3|TRBJ1-1|-
CASSFGHSNTEAFF
TGTGCCAGCAGCTTCGGACACTCGAACACTGAAGCTTTCTTT
>TRBD1|TRBV7-2|TRBJ1-5|-
CASSLSTGYNQPQHF
TGTGCCAGCAGCTTATCGACAGGGTACAATCAGCCCCAGCATTTT
>-|TRBV28|TRBJ2-1|-
CASTELGSEQFF
TGTGCCAGCACCGAACTCGGGAGTGAGCAGTTCTTC
>TRBD1|TRBV3-1/TRBV3-2|TRBJ2-5|-
CASSQRTGAGETQYF
TGTGCCAGCAGCCAGCGGACAGGGGCCGGAGAGACCCAGTACTTC
>TRBD1|TRBV5-4|TRBJ2-2|-
CASSGDRETTGELFF
TGTGCCAGCAGCGGGGACAGGGAGACCACCGGGGAGCTGTTTTTT
>-|TRBV27|TRBJ2-2|-
CASSSMAPANTGELFF
TGTGCCAGCAGTTCCATGGCACCCGCGAACACCGGGGAGCTGTTTTTT
>TRBD1|TRBV6-5|TRBJ2-7|-
CASRGRTGGPYEQYF
TGTGCCAGCAGGGGTCGGACAGGGGGCCCCTACGAGCAGTACTTC
>TRBD2|TRBV7-9|TRBJ2-5|-
CASSPQGLADQETQYF
TGTGCCAGCAGCCCGCAGGGACTAGCGGATCAAGAGACCCAGTACTTC
>-|TRBV7-8|TRBJ1-3|-
CASSPGQYSGNTIYF
TGTGCCAGCAGCCCTGGACAGTACTCTGGAAACACCATATATTTT
>-|TRBV4-3|TRBJ1-4|-
CASSQGGAGDEKLFF
TGCGCCAGCAGCCAAGGTGGGGCAGGGGATGAAAAACTGTTTTTT
>-|TRBV7-2|TRBJ2-3|-
CASSLGSGHLGDTQYF
TGTGCCAGCAGCTTAGGTAGCGGCCATTTGGGAGATACGCAGTATTTT
>TRBD1|TRBV12-3/TRBV12-4|TRBJ1-2|-
CASTQGAFGYTF
TGTGCCAGCACCCAGGGGGCGTTTGGCTACACCTTC
>-|TRBV12-3/TRBV12-4|TRBJ2-1|-
CASSFEAWNEQFF
TGTGCCAGCAGTTTCGAGGCCTGGAATGAGCAGTTCTTC
>TRBD1|TRBV27|TRBJ2-7|-
CASSLTGSSYEQYF
TGTGCCAGCAGTCTGACAGGGAGCTCCTACGAGCAGTACTTC
>-|TRBV7-7|TRBJ2-1|once
CASSLSEGVHEQFF
TGTGCTAGCAGCTTATCCGAGGGAGTCCATGAGCAGTTCTTC
>TRBD1|TRBV3-1/TRBV3-2|TRBJ1-2|few
CASSQALIGTGSNYGYTF
TGTGCCAGCAGCCAAGCCCTCATAGGGACAGGATCTAACTATGGCTACACCTTC
>TRBD1|TRBV18|TRBJ1-5|-
CASSPDRVQPQHF
TGTGCCAGCTCACCGGACAGGGTTCAGCCCCAGCATTTT
>-|TRBV7-2|TRBJ2-1|-
CASSLRHGLLNEQFF
TGTGCCAGCAGCCTTCGCCATGGACTACTCAATGAGCAGTTCTTC
>TRBD2|TRBV4-1|TRBJ2-3|-
CASSQDRDSGTSTDTQYF
TGCGCCAGCAGCCAAGATAGGGATAGCGGGACGAGCACAGATACGCAGTATTTT
>TRBD1|TRBV29-1|TRBJ1-2|-
CSVEETDRFYGYTF
TGCAGCGTTGAAGAAACGGACAGGTTCTATGGCTACACCTTC
>TRBD2|TRBV24-1|TRBJ2-3|-
CATSDPGLAVTDTQYF
TGTGCCACCAGTGACCCGGGACTAGCGGTTACAGATACGCAGTATTTT
>-|TRBV7-8|TRBJ2-1|once
CASSSTGTNEQFF
TGTGCCAGCAGCTCGACAGGGACTAATGAGCAGTTCTTC
>TRBD1|TRBV6-1|TRBJ1-2|-
CASSGHRGIANYGYTF
TGTGCCAGCAGTGGCCACAGGGGGATCGCTAACTATGGCTACACCTTC
>TRBD1|TRBV19|TRBJ2-1|-
CASSKGQGDYNEQFF
TGTGCCAGTAGCAAGGGACAGGGGGACTACAATGAGCAGTTCTTC
>TRBD1|TRBV7-2|TRBJ1-4|-
CASSSRPGQGTNEKLFF
TGTGCCAGCAGCTCAAGACCCGGACAGGGAACTAATGAAAAACTGTTTTTT
>TRBD2|TRBV5-5|TRBJ2-1|-
CASSSGLAGAVTYNEQFF
TGTGCCAGCAGCTCGGGACTAGCGGGAGCAGTAACCTACAATGAGCAGTTCTTC
>-|TRBV11-2|TRBJ1-1|few
CASSPDYREPGKSLAFF
TGTGCCAGCAGCCCAGACTACAGGGAACCGGGGAAGTCCTTGGCTTTCTTT